The sequence of this T cell receptor beta chain was determined in a study of blood T cell repertoires in COVID-19. Study-level information: The origin of the acute and convalescent COVID-19 samples was the United States, Italy and Spain.

This clone has just a few counts. Assay: immunoSEQ multiplex PCR; the TCRdb copy retains only in-frame clones and omits some. The sample shows about 180,000 clones, 84% of them seen only once. Source material: peripheral blood. This TCR was sampled from a man younger than 35 with active or convalescent COVID-19.

The CDR3, as DNA: TGCAGTGGCAGCCAGGGCTATGGCTACACCTTC. It translates to CSGSQGYGYTF. The chain joins TRBV20-1 to TRBJ1-2; TRBD1 is a possible D gene (5 bases). Per germline, CDR1 DFQATT and CDR2 SNEGSKA (reference sequence). The V and J ends lost 7 bases and 4 bases respectively, with 10 bases between them. This CDR3 has 11 residues.